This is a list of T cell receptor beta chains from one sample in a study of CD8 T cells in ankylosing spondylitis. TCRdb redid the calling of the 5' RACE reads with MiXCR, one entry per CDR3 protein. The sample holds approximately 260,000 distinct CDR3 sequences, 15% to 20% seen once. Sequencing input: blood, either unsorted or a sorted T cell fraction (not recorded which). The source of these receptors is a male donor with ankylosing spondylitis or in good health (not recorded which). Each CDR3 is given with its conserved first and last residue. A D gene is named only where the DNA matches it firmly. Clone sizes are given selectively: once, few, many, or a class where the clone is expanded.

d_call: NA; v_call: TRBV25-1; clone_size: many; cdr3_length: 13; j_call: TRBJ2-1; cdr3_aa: CASSPPFGNEQFF; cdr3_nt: TGTGCCAGCAGTCCCCCTTTTGGCAATGAGCAGTTCTTC
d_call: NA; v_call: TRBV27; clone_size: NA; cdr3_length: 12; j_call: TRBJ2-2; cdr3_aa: CASRLNLGELFF; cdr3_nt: TGTGCCAGCAGGCTCAACTTAGGGGAGCTGTTTTTT
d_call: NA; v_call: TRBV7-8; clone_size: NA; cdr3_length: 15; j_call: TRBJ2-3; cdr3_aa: CASSAPGTITDTQYF; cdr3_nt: TGTGCCAGCAGCGCTCCCGGGACAATCACAGATACGCAGTATTTT
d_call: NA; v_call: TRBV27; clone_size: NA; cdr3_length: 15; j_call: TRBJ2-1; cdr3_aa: CASSLSTGTYNEQFF; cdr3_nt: TGTGCCAGCAGTTTATCGACAGGCACCTACAATGAGCAGTTCTTC
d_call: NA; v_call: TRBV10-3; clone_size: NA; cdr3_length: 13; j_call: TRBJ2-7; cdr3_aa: CAISEPLMGEQYF; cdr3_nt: TGTGCCATCAGTGAGCCTTTAATGGGAGAGCAGTACTTC
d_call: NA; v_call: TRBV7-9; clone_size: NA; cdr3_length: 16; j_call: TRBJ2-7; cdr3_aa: CASSLAAAVGGDEQYF; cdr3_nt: TGTGCCAGCAGCTTAGCGGCCGCCGTGGGGGGCGACGAGCAGTACTTC
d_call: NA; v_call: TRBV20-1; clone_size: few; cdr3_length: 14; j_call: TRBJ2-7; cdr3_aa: CSARRYLLPYEQYF; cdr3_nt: TGCAGTGCGAGACGCTACCTCCTACCCTACGAGCAGTACTTC
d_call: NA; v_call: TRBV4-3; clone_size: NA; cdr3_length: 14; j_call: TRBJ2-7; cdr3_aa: CASSPVRGGIGQYF; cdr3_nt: TGCGCCAGCAGCCCGGTTCGAGGTGGGATTGGGCAGTACTTC
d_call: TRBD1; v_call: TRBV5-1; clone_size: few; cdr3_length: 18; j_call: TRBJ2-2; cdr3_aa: CASSLTRDRGLGTGELFF; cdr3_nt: TGCGCCAGCAGCTTGACTAGGGACAGGGGGCTCGGCACCGGGGAGCTGTTTTTT
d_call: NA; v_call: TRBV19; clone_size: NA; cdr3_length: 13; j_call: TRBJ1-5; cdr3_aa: CASRWTSNQPQHF; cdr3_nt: TGTGCCAGTAGGTGGACGAGCAATCAGCCCCAGCATTTT
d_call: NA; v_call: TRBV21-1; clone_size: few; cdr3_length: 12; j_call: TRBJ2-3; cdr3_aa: CASSNPTDTQYF; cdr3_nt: TGTGCCAGCAGCAATCCGACAGATACGCAGTATTTT
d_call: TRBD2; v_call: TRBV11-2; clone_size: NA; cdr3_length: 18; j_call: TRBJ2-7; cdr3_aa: CASSLFLAGGDSSYEQYF; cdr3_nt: TGTGCCAGCAGCTTATTCCTAGCGGGAGGAGATAGCTCCTACGAGCAGTACTTC
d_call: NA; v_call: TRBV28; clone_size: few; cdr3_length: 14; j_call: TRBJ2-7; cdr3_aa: CASSLGTRPFEQYF; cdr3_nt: TGTGCCAGCAGTCTCGGGACTCGCCCTTTCGAGCAGTACTTC
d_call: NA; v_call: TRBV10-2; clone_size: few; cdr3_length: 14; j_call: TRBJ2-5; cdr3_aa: CASVSGYGVETQYF; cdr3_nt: TGCGCCAGCGTCAGCGGATACGGGGTTGAGACCCAGTACTTC
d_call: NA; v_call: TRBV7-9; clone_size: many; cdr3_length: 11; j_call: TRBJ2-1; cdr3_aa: CASSLVDEQFF; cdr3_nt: TGTGCCAGCAGCTTAGTTGATGAGCAGTTCTTC
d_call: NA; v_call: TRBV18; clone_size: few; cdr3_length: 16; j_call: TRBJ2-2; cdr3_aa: CASSPPGVVDTGELFF; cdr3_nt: TGTGCCAGCTCACCCCCAGGGGTCGTGGACACCGGGGAGCTGTTTTTT
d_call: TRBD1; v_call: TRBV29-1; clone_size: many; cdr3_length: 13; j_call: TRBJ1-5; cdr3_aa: CSARDSSYQPQHF; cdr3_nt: TGCAGCGCTAGGGACAGTTCTTATCAGCCCCAGCATTTT